This TCR beta chain was recovered during a study of blood T cell repertoires in COVID-19. Only in-frame clones appear in the TCRdb table, and some are missing; sequencing was by immunoSEQ multiplex PCR. The sample carries around 93,000 clones, around 90% recorded once. There are 14 residues in the CDR3. Trimming cost V 3 bases and J 4 bases; bases outside gene matches: 0. Per the germline V gene, CDR1 is SGHTA and CDR2 is FQGNSA. Sequencing input: peripheral blood. The chain carries TRBV7-2 and TRBJ2-4; 10 bases line up with TRBD2. The sequence was collected from a man at least 80 years old with acute or convalescent COVID-19. In DNA, the CDR3 is TGTGCCAGCAGCTTGACTAGCGGGAAAAACATTCAGTACTTC. Its translation: CASSLTSGKNIQYF.